This T cell receptor beta chain was sequenced during a study of T-cell reconstitution after alpha-beta-depleted transplantation in children. CDR3 length: 13 amino acids. Germline-derived CDR1 and CDR2 are LNHDA and SQIVND (reference sequence). V was trimmed by 3 bases and J by 4 bases, leaving 9 bases between them. Preparing the TCRbeta library involved the use of unique molecular identifiers. A single record per CDR3 protein comes from TCRdb applying MiXCR to the PCR reads. This sample has 350,000 to 500,000 distinct CDR3 sequences; about 40% occur once, and the top ten carry 27%. Study-level findings and limits: Newly made T cells mostly supplied T-cell counts and diversity one year after transplant.

In the case of this clonotype: Its target is unknown.

The clonotype originates from a girl aged 2 to 10 with aplastic anemia, due to receive a stem cell transplant. V and J are TRBV19 and TRBJ1-2; D not resolved. Sequences were derived from PBMCs, sampled before TCRalphabeta/CD19-depleted stem cell transplant. CDR3 sequence reads: CASSIDPVYGYTF. CDR3 DNA sequence: TGTGCCAGTAGTATTGACCCCGTCTATGGCTACACCTTC.